This TCR beta chain was sequenced in a study of vaccination and CD4 T cells after COVID-19. Turning to the study itself: Post-COVID draws came a median about 91 days after diagnosis (range 35 to 161). General study results and limits: Within the convalescent patients, a median approximately 89% of the SARS-CoV-2-reactive clones were ones that appeared only post-vaccination.

As for treatment: 10-day PBMC culture with coronavirus spike peptide pools or control peptides (ViraFEST assay). Germline-derived CDR1 and CDR2 are SGHVS and FQNEAQ. The CDR3 has 15 amino acids. V was clipped by 0 bases and J by 0 bases, with 6 bases between them. In regard to this clonotype: Antigen: not known.

The study sequenced cultured CD4+ T cell DNA using the Oncomine TCR Beta short-read assay. TCRdb re-analysed the PCR reads in MiXCR, keeping a single row per CDR3 protein. The profile shows some 25,000 distinct CDR3 sequences, roughly 42% of them singletons. Sequences were obtained from CD4+ T cells from blood, cultured in vitro. This clonotype was sampled from a human donor who had recovered from COVID-19. This chain connects TRBV7-8 to TRBJ2-4, with D hard to call. The CDR3 loop reads CASSLATLAKNIQYF. Here the CDR3 DNA reads TGTGCCAGCAGCTTAGCTACGTTAGCCAAAAACATTCAGTACTTC.